The T cell receptor beta chain under discussion was sequenced for a study of TIL therapy for anti-PD-1-resistant metastatic lung cancer. Time point noted: pre-treatment sample, taken before nivolumab and TIL therapy. Adults with stage 4 NSCLC were enrolled in a phase I trial. The immunoSEQ assay was v3. Sequencing depth was around 2.2 million read pairs for survey level, roughly 4.5-6 million for deep. Sequencing was performed with immunoSEQ multiplex PCR; in TCRdb, only in-frame clones are kept and a portion is missing. The repertoire holds roughly 16,000 clones, 86% seen once, with more than 0.8% in the top ten. Deletions cut 4 bases from V and 1 base from J, with 17 bases between. The CDR3 has 17 residues. Germline CDR1 reads GTSNPN; CDR2 reads SVGIG (reference sequence).

This clonotype was sampled from a person aged 25 to 80 with non-small cell lung cancer. Sequences were derived from blood, sampled at baseline. The V gene is TRBV30, the J gene TRBJ2-6; either TRBD1 or TRBD2 may supply D (5 bases each). This CDR3 is CAWNRDPSSSGANVLTF. DNA for the CDR3: TGTGCCTGGAACCGGGACCCATCTTCGTCTGGGGCCAACGTCCTGACTTTC.